This TCR beta chain was recorded in a study of sequential checkpoint blockade in melanoma. In its sample, this clone was seen a few times. Germline CDR1 MGHDK, CDR2 SYGVNS. The J segment lost 4 bases and the V segment lost 6 bases, leaving 16 bases of the junction unmatched. The CDR3 spans 17 residues. Assay: immunoSEQ multiplex PCR; the TCRdb copy retains only in-frame clones and omits some. The data show 8,000 to 10,000 clones, 20% to 25% seen once. The treatment: randomized to nivolumab then ipilimumab (arm A) or the reverse (arm B). The sequences come from tumor tissue (inferred from file names), collected from a patient given nivolumab and ipilimumab in sequence. This receptor was identified in a human donor with melanoma. This chain links TRBV25-1 with TRBJ2-5, with 8 bases matching TRBD1. Written as DNA, the CDR3 is TGTGCCAGCAGACCCTTGGTGTCGGGCAGGGGGCGAGAGACCCAGTACTTC. Encoded protein: CASRPLVSGRGRETQYF.